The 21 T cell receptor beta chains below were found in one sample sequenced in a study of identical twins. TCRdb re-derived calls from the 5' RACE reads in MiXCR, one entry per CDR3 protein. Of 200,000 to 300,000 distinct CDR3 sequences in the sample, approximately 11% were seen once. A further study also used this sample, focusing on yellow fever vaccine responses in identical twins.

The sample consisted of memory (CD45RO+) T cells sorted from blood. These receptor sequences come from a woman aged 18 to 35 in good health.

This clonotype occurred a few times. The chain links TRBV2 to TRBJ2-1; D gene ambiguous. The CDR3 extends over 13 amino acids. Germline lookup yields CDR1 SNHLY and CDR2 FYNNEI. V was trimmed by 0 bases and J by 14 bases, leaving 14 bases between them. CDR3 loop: CASSEAFLPREFF. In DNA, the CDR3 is TGTGCCAGCAGTGAAGCGTTCCTCCCTCGAGAGTTCTTC.

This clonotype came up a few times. The CDR3 sequence is CASSPVGLSNQPQHF. The CDR3 bases are TGTGCCAGCAGCCCCGTGGGGTTGAGCAATCAGCCCCAGCATTTT. The chain uses TRBV7-2 and TRBJ1-5; D not certain. V was shortened by 5 bases and J by 1 base, with 12 bases between the two germline ends. Looked up from germline, CDR1 is SGHTA and CDR2 is FQGNSA. This CDR3 is 15 amino acids long.

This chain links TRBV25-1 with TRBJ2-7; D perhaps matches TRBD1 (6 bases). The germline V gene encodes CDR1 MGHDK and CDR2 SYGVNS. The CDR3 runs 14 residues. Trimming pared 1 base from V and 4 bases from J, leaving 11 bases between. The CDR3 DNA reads TGTGCCAGCAGTGAATTCGGCAGGGGTTACGAGCAGTACTTC. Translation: CASSEFGRGYEQYF.

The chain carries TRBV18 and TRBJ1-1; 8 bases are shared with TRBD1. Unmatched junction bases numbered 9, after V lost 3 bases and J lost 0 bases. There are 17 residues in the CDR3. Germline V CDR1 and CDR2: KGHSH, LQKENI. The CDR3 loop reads CASSPVGQGALNTEAFF. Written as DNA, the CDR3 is TGTGCCAGCTCACCGGTGGGGCAGGGGGCCCTGAACACTGAAGCTTTCTTT.

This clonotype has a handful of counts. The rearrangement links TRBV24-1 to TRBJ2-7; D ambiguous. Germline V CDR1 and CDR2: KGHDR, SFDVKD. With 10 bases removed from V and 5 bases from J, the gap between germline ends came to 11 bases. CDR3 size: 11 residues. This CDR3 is CATRLANEQYF. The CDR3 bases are TGTGCCACTCGGTTGGCAAACGAGCAGTACTTC.

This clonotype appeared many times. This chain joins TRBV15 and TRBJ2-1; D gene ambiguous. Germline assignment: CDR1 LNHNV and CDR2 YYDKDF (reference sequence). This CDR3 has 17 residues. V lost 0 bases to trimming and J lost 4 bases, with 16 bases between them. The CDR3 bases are TGTGCCACCAGCAGAGATCCCCGACTCAGCAGTTACAATGAGCAGTTCTTC. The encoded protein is CATSRDPRLSSYNEQFF.

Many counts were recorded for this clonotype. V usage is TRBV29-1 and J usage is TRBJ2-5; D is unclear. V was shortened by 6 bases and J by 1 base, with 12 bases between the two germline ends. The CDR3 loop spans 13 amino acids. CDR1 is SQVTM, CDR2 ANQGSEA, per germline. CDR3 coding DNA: TGCAGCGTCCCGGCCCAGGTCCAAGAGACCCAGTACTTC. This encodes CSVPAQVQETQYF. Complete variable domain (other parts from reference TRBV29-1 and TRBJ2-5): SAVISQKPSRDICQRGTSLTIQCQVDSQVTMMFWYRQQPGQSLTLIATANQGSEATYESGFVIDKFPISRPNLTFSTLTVSNMSPEDSSIYLCSVPAQVQETQYFGPGTRLLVL.

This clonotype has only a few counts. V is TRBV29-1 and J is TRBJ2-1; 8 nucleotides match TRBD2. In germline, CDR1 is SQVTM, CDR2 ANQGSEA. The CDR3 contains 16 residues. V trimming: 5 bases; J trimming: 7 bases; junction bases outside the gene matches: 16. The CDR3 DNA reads TGCAGCGTTCGGCCAAGCTGGGGGACTAGTTCGAATGAGCAGTTCTTC. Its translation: CSVRPSWGTSSNEQFF.

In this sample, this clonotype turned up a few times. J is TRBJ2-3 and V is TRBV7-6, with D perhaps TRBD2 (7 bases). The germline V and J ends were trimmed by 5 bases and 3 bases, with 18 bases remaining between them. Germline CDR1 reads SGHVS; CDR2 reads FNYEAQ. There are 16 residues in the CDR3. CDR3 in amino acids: CASSLGGGRVTDTQYF. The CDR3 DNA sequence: TGTGCCAGCAGCCTAGGGGGGGGGCGTGTGACAGATACGCAGTATTTT.

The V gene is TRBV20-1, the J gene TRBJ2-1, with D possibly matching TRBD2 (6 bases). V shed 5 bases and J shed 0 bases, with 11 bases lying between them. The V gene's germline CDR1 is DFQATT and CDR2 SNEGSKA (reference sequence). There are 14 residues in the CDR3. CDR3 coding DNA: TGCAGTGCTCGGAATAGCGGCTCCTACAATGAGCAGTTCTTC. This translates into CSARNSGSYNEQFF.

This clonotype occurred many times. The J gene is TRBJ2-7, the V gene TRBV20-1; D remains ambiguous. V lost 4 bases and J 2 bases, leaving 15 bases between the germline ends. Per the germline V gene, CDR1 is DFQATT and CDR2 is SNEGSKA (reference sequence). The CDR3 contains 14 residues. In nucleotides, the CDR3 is TGCAGTGCTACCAAGGGTGGGGAACCCTACGAGCAGTACTTC. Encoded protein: CSATKGGEPYEQYF.

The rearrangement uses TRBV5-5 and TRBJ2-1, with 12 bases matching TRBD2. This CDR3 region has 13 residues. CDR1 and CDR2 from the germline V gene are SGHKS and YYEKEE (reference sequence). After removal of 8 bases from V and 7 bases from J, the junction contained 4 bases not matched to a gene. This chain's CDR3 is CASGTSGSNEQFF. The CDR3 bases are TGTGCCAGTGGGACTAGCGGGTCAAATGAGCAGTTCTTC.

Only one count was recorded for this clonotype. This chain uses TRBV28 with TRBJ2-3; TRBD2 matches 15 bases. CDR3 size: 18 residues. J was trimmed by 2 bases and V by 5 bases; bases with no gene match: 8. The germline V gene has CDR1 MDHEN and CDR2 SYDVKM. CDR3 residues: CASSATGLAGGFTDTQYF. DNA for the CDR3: TGTGCCAGCAGTGCTACAGGACTAGCGGGAGGGTTCACAGATACGCAGTATTTT.

CDR3 nucleotide sequence: TGCAGCGCTGACAGGTGGGGGAAAAATGAGCAGTTCTTC. Its translation is CSADRWGKNEQFF. The chain recombines TRBV29-1 with TRBJ2-1; possibly TRBD1 for D (6 bases). V was cut by 7 bases and J by 7 bases, with 17 bases left in between. The CDR3 is 13 residues long. Germline CDR1 is SQVTM and CDR2 is ANQGSEA.

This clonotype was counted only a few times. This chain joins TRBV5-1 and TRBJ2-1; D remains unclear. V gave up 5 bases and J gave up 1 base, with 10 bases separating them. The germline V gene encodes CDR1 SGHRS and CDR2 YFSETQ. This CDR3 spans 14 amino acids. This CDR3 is CASRGRQSYNEQFF. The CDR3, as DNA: TGCGCCAGCAGAGGACGGCAGTCCTACAATGAGCAGTTCTTC.

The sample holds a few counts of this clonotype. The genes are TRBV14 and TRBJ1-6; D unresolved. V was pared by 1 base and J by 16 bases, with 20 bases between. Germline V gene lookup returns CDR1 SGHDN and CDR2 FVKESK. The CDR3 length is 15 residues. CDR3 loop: CASSQGPLRDYELHF. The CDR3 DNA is TGTGCCAGCAGCCAAGGACCACTCCGGGATTACGAGCTCCACTTT.

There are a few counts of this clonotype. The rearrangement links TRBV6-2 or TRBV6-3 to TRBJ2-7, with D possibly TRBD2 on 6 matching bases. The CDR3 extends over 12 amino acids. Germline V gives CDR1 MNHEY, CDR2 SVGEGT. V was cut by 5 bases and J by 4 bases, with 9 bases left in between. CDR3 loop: CASSGTEYEQYF. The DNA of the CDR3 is TGTGCCAGCAGTGGGACTGAATACGAGCAGTACTTC.

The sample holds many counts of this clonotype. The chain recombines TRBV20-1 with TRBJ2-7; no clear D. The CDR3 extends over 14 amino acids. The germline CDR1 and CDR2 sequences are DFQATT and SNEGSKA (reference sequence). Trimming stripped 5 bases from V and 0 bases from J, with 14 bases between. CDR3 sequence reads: CSALGQTGSYEQYF. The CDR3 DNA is TGCAGTGCTCTAGGGCAAACGGGCTCCTACGAGCAGTACTTC.

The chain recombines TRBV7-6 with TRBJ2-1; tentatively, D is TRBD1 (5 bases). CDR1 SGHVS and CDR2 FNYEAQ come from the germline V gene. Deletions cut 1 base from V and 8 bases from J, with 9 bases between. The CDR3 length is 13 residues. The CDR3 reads CASSLGSGYEQFF. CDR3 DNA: TGTGCCAGCAGCTTAGGGTCAGGGTATGAGCAGTTCTTC.

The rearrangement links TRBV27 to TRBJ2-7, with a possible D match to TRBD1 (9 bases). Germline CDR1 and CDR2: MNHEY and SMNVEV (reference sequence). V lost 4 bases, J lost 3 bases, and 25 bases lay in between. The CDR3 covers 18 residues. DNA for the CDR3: TGTGCCAGCAGTTCAAGCGGGGGACAGGGAGGCAGCCTCTACGAGCAGTACTTC. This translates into CASSSSGGQGGSLYEQYF.

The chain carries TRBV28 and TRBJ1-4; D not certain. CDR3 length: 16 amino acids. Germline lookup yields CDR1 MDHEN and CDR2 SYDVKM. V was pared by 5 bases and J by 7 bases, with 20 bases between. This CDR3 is CASSPSWGGSGEKLFF. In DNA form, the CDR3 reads TGTGCCAGCAGTCCCTCCTGGGGAGGGTCCGGTGAAAAACTGTTTTTT.